These 22 T cell receptor beta chains were sequenced from one sample in a study of shared clonotypes between healthy human individuals. TCRdb keeps only in-frame clones here, not all; method: immunoSEQ multiplex PCR. This table has some 980,000 clones, about 80% appearing once. The sequencing sample was made of memory CD4+ T cells sorted from blood. Subset defined: CD45RA-negative fraction. The receptors originated from a man between 18 and 29 years old in good health.

In this sample, this clone turned up a few times. The chain recombines TRBV30 with TRBJ1-1; no clear D gene. The length of the CDR3 is 12 residues. The V and J ends lost 4 bases and 7 bases respectively, with 13 bases between them. Per the germline V gene, CDR1 is GTSNPN and CDR2 is SVGIG (reference sequence). CDR3 protein: CAWNHRNLEAFF. The CDR3 bases are TGTGCCTGGAACCACCGGAACCTTGAAGCTTTCTTT.

This chain joins TRBV30 and TRBJ1-6; the D is unclear. Germline CDR1 and CDR2: GTSNPN and SVGIG (reference sequence). The CDR3 contains 11 residues. Trimming stripped 0 bases from V and 9 bases from J, with 3 bases between. The CDR3 loop is CAWSVSSPLHF. DNA of the CDR3: TGTGCCTGGAGTGTGAGTTCACCCCTCCACTTT.

In this sample, this clone turned up once. This chain joins TRBV30 and TRBJ2-5; TRBD1 is a possible D gene (5 bases). Looked up from germline, CDR1 is GTSNPN and CDR2 is SVGIG (reference sequence). This CDR3 is built from 14 residues. V dropped 0 bases and J dropped 1 base, with 9 bases sitting between them. The CDR3 bases are TGTGCCTGGAGTGTCGACAGTCTCCAAGAGACCCAGTACTTC. As protein: CAWSVDSLQETQYF.

J is TRBJ1-6 and V is TRBV2; 7 nucleotides line up with TRBD1. This CDR3 is 13 amino acids long. The germline V gene has CDR1 SNHLY and CDR2 FYNNEI. The trim removed 1 base at V and 14 bases at J, leaving 5 bases unmatched. CDR3 amino acids: CASSEGGGTALHF. CDR3 DNA sequence: TGTGCCAGCAGTGAAGGGGGGGGGACAGCCCTCCACTTT.

A single count supports this clone. The rearrangement joins TRBV5-1 to TRBJ1-6; 9 bases map to TRBD1. V dropped 0 bases and J dropped 9; count of bases not matched to a gene: 7. The CDR3 sequence is 16 residues long. Germline CDR1 reads SGHRS; CDR2 reads YFSETQ. This chain's CDR3 is CASSLASGTGSSPLHF. CDR3 DNA sequence: TGCGCCAGCAGCTTGGCCTCCGGGACAGGGTCTTCACCCCTCCACTTT.

This chain links TRBV5-1 with TRBJ2-5; 9 nucleotides align to TRBD1. Trimming took 7 bases from V and 5 from J; bases not matched to a gene: 12. CDR1 is SGHRS, CDR2 YFSETQ, per germline. CDR3 length equals 15 residues. The CDR3 DNA reads TGCGCCAGCTCCCCTATGGGACAGGGATCCGAGACCCAGTACTTC. This sequence encodes CASSPMGQGSETQYF.

This chain joins TRBV5-1 and TRBJ1-6; 8 bases match TRBD1. This CDR3 contains 19 residues. Germline V CDR1 and CDR2: SGHRS, YFSETQ. Trimming at V came to 0 bases and at J to 9 bases, leaving 17 bases not matched to a gene. CDR3 in amino acids: CASSLALPWTGLLRSPLHF. In DNA, the CDR3 is TGCGCCAGCAGCTTGGCCCTACCCTGGACAGGGCTTTTACGTTCACCCCTCCACTTT.

V gene TRBV2 combines with J gene TRBJ2-1, with 7 nucleotides matching TRBD1. The CDR3 is 13 residues long. Germline V gene data show CDR1 as SNHLY and CDR2 as FYNNEI. J was trimmed by 10 bases and V by 8 bases; bases with no gene match: 11. The DNA for the CDR3 is TGTGCCAGCGGTAGGGACAGCTGGCCCGAGCAGTTCTTC. Protein sequence: CASGRDSWPEQFF.

This chain uses TRBV28 with TRBJ1-2, with 7 bases aligning to TRBD1. Trimming removed 5 bases from V and 7 bases from J; junction bases left unmatched: 10. The CDR3 runs to 14 residues. Germline assignment: CDR1 MDHEN and CDR2 SYDVKM. The CDR3 is CASSPPGGGGGYTF. DNA of the CDR3: TGTGCCAGCAGTCCCCCAGGGGGGGGAGGTGGCTACACCTTC.

The rearrangement joins TRBV6-5 to TRBJ1-5; 7 bases match TRBD1. V shed 6 bases and J 6 bases; nucleotides not matched to a gene: 8. The CDR3 runs 14 residues. Germline V gene sequence: CDR1 MNHEY, CDR2 SVGAGI. This chain's CDR3 is CASRGGGSGQPQHF. Here the CDR3 DNA reads TGTGCCAGCAGGGGAGGGGGCTCCGGTCAGCCCCAGCATTTT.

This rearrangement joins TRBV27 to TRBJ1-2; perhaps TRBD1 as D (5 bases). CDR3 size: 16 residues. From germline, CDR1 is MNHEY and CDR2 SMNVEV (reference sequence). Trimming took off 4 bases at V and 7 bases at J, with 22 bases between the two ends. The DNA of the CDR3 is TGTGCCAGCAGTTCTTCCTCCGGGACGGGGAGAAGTGGCTACACCTTC. Translation: CASSSSSGTGRSGYTF.

This rearrangement joins TRBV9 to TRBJ1-4; a possible D gene is TRBD1 (6 bases). V gave up 0 bases and J gave up 7 bases, with 13 bases separating them. The length of the CDR3 is 15 residues. Per germline, CDR1 SGDLS and CDR2 YYNGEE. For the CDR3, the DNA is TGTGCCAGCAGCGTAGCTCCCGGGGGGCGTGAAAAACTGTTTTTT. Its translation: CASSVAPGGREKLFF. The full variable domain, its missing parts supplied by reference TRBV9 and TRBJ1-4, is DSGVTQTPKHLITATGQRVTLRCSPRSGDLSVYWYQQSLDQGLQFLIQYYNGEERAKGNILERFSAQQFPDLHSELNLSSLELGDSALYFCASSVAPGGREKLFFGSGTQLSVL.

The V call is TRBV5-1, the J call TRBJ2-7; maybe TRBD1 (6 bases). The CDR3 runs 13 residues. The V end lost 4 bases, the J end lost 3 bases, and 11 bases lay between the germline ends. From germline, CDR1 is SGHRS and CDR2 YFSETQ. Written as DNA, the CDR3 is TGCGCCAGCAGCCCACAGGGAAACTACGAGCAGTACTTC. Its protein product is CASSPQGNYEQYF.

CDR3 bases: TGTGCCAGCAGTGTAGGCAGACAGGGGAAGGTGGGGGACATTCAGTACTTC. As protein: CASSVGRQGKVGDIQYF. V is TRBV2 and J is TRBJ2-4, with TRBD1 matching 8 bases. This CDR3 spans 17 amino acids. V shed 4 bases and J 8 bases; nucleotides not matched to a gene: 16. Germline CDR1 and CDR2: SNHLY and FYNNEI. Based on the CDR3 plus reference TRBV2 and TRBJ2-4, the full variable domain is EPEVTQTPSHQVTQMGQEVILRCVPISNHLYFYWYRQILGQKVEFLVSFYNNEISEKSEIFDDQFSVERPDGSNFTLKIRSTKLEDSAMYFCASSVGRQGKVGDIQYFGAGTRLSVL.

The chain combines TRBV7-9 with TRBJ2-3; weak D call: TRBD2 (5 bases). CDR1 is SEHNR and CDR2 is FQNEAQ in the germline V gene (reference sequence). This CDR3 has 14 residues. Trimming pared 5 bases from V and 1 base from J, leaving 10 bases between. Written as DNA, the CDR3 is TGTGCCAGCAGCGCCGACTATCGCACAGATACGCAGTATTTT. Protein: CASSADYRTDTQYF.

This clone appeared a few times. The rearrangement joins TRBV11-3 to TRBJ2-1, with 8 bases lining up with TRBD2. Germline V gives CDR1 SGHNT, CDR2 YENEEA. Trimming cost V 5 bases and J 3 bases; bases outside gene matches: 6. There are 15 residues in the CDR3. Here the CDR3 DNA reads TGTGCCAGCAGCCACGGGGGGGAAGGCTACAATGAGCAGTTCTTC. This translates into CASSHGGEGYNEQFF.

This clone showed up just a few times. This chain joins TRBV30 and TRBJ2-5; D is unresolved. CDR3 length: 11 amino acids. Trimming left V 6 bases short and J 0 bases short, with 5 bases between. Germline assignment: CDR1 GTSNPN and CDR2 SVGIG (reference sequence). The CDR3: CACADQETQYF. For the CDR3, the DNA is TGTGCCTGCGCCGACCAAGAGACCCAGTACTTC. Using reference TRBV30 and TRBJ2-5 for the parts outside the CDR3, the full variable domain is SQTIHQWPATLVQPVGSPLSLECTVEGTSNPNLYWYRQAAGRGLQLLFYSVGIGQISSEVPQNLSASRPQDRQFILSSKKLLLSDSGFYLCACADQETQYFGPGTRLLVL.

This clone is a singleton in its sample. This rearrangement joins TRBV30 to TRBJ2-5, with 10 positions matching TRBD2. CDR1 is GTSNPN and CDR2 is SVGIG in the germline V gene (reference sequence). This CDR3 has 14 residues. V lost 4 bases to trimming and J lost 5 bases; unmatched junction nucleotides: 7. CDR3 sequence (DNA): TGTGCCTGGAATCGGGGACTAGCGTCGGAGACCCAGTACTTC. It specifies CAWNRGLASETQYF.

The gene calls are TRBV4-1 and TRBJ1-4, with D possibly TRBD1 on 6 matching bases. CDR1 MGHRA and CDR2 YSYEKL come from the germline V gene. CDR3 size: 14 residues. V lost 4 bases, J lost 12 bases, and 18 bases lay in between. The CDR3 reads CASSRGGQTGELFF. CDR3 nucleotide sequence: TGCGCCAGCAGCCGCGGGGGGCAGACCGGGGAACTGTTTTTT.

This clone was counted ten times or more. The gene calls are TRBV28 and TRBJ1-3; 7 nucleotides match TRBD1. CDR3 length equals 16 residues. V was clipped by 8 bases and J by 0 bases; unmatched bases: 10. Germline values: CDR1 MDHEN, CDR2 SYDVKM. CDR3 region: CASPHYRGPSGNTIYF. The DNA of the CDR3 is TGTGCCAGCCCCCACTACAGGGGTCCCTCTGGAAACACCATATATTTT.

In the case of this clone: At one of its ends the junction is not consistent with the germline gene, which may arise from a read error. The J gene is TRBJ2-1, the V gene TRBV7-7, with a weak D call TRBD2 (6 bases). The CDR3 is 14 residues long. In germline, CDR1 is SSHAT, CDR2 FNYEAQ (reference sequence). CDR3 sequence reads: CASSLSGGLNEQFF. DNA of the CDR3: TGTGCTAGCAGCCTTAGCGGTGGACTCAATGAGCAGTTCTTC.

This sequence joins TRBV10-1 and TRBJ2-1, with D hard to call. The CDR3 consists of 15 residues. CDR1 is WNHNN, CDR2 SYGVQD, per germline (reference sequence). V was pared by 2 bases and J by 7 bases, with 15 bases between. The CDR3 DNA follows: TGCGCCAGCAGTGAGATGGTCAGTAATATTAATGAGCAGTTCTTC. This encodes CASSEMVSNINEQFF.